This TCR beta chain was sequenced during a study of T cells in Graves' hyperthyroidism and ophthalmopathy. There were TCR beta CDR3 regions amplified from RNA transcripts. First-round RT-PCR targeting the TCR CDR3 was performed with the HTBI primer set. TCRdb passed the multiplex PCR reads through MiXCR, listing each CDR3 protein once. The sample consists of some 740,000 distinct CDR3 sequences, around 15% of them appearing once. This clonotype has only a few counts. What it binds is not known. Among the patients, aged 18 to 65, hyperthyroidism was newly diagnosed and had lasted under 2 months. Used for diagnoses were clinical symptoms, serum thyroxine and TRAb, thyroid ultrasound and orbital computed tomography. Notes on the study in general: Model-based prediction identified ophthalmopathy a median about 6 months prior to its onset. Among clonotypes expanded in thyroid above 0.001, most were also found in blood.

The CDR3 totals 16 residues. The ends were cut back, 6 bases at V and 0 bases at J, with 15 bases in the middle. Sequenced: blood. The TCR originated in a woman aged 18-29 years with Graves' hyperthyroidism. The gene calls are TRBV12-3 or TRBV12-4 and TRBJ1-3; possible D gene TRBD1, 6 bases. This CDR3 reads CASSRRTASSGNTIYF. The CDR3 DNA sequence: TGTGCCAGCAGCCGACGGACAGCCAGCTCTGGAAACACCATATATTTT.